This T cell receptor (beta chain) was observed in a study of graft-versus-host responses after intestinal transplantation. General observations from the study: Present in recipient marrow, GvH clones included some that appeared first in ileum or blood. The presence of high graft-versus-host to host-versus-graft clonal ratios in allografts characterized patients with graft-donor T cell macrochimerism.

Profiling relied on immunoSEQ multiplex PCR, and the TCRdb table lists in-frame clones only, not all of them. The sample carries under 90,000 clones, around 89% recorded once. The CDR3 consists of 15 residues. Trimming cost V 6 bases and J 4 bases, with 18 bases left between them. The germline V gene encodes CDR1 LGHNA and CDR2 YSLEER. This clone was detected a few times. Its antigen is unknown. This chain links TRBV4-3 with TRBJ1-2, with D possibly TRBD1 on 5 matching bases. This specimen was unstimulated CD8+ T cells sorted from spleen or lymph node cells, taken before transplant. The sequence was collected from a human donor who was the organ donor for an intestinal transplant. As DNA, the CDR3 is TGCGCCAGCAGTCTTAGGAGGGAGGGGACCTATGGCTACACCTTC. Translation: CASSLRREGTYGYTF.